The clone carrying this TCR beta chain was seen once. Antigen: not known. This sample was included in a study of T cell responses to AZD1222 COVID-19 vaccine. The CDR3 has 15 residues. Trimming took off 5 bases at V and 5 bases at J, with 17 bases between the two ends. CDR1 and CDR2 (germline): SGHTA, FQGTGA. Whole-study results and caveats: The study found Spike-specific TCR breadth and depth rose after two AZD1222 doses.

Produced via immunoSEQ multiplex PCR; TCRdb's table is partial and in-frame only. Among 150,000 or so clones, roughly 91% were seen once, and the ten largest hold 7.5% to 9.5%. The sample here was peripheral blood, taken on day 0 of AZD1222 vaccination. This TCR was sampled from an adult in good health. J is TRBJ2-3 and V is TRBV7-3; maybe TRBD2 (6 bases). The CDR3 is CASSPGDGKQDTQYF. The CDR3 nucleotides read TGTGCCAGCAGCCCGGGGGACGGGAAACAAGATACGCAGTATTTT.